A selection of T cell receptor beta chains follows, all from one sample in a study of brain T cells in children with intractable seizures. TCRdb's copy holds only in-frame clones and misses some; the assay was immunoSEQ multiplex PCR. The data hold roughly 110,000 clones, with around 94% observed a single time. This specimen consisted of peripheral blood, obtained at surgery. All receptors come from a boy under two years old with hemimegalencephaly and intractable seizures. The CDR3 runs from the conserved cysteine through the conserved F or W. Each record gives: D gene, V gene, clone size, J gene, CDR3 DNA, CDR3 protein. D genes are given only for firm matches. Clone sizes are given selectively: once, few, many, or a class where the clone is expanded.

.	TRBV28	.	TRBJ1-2	TGTGCCAGCAGTTCTCCACAGGGTTTAAACTATGGCTACACCTTC	CASSSPQGLNYGYTF
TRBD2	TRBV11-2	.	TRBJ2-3	TGTGCCAGCAGCTTAGGCGTTAGCGGGAGGGTGAAAGATACGCAGTATTTT	CASSLGVSGRVKDTQYF
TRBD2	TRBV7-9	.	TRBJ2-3	TGTGCCAGCAGAAGAACCGGGACTAACCCCACAGATACGCAGTATTTT	CASRRTGTNPTDTQYF
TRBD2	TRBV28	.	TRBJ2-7	TGTGCCAGCAGTTTACCCGCGGGGGGAGTCTCCGAGCAGTACTTC	CASSLPAGGVSEQYF
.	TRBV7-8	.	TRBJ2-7	TGTGCCAGCAGCTTTTACCTGGACACCGCCTCCTACGAGCAGTACTTC	CASSFYLDTASYEQYF
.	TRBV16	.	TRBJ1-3	TGTGCCAGCAGCCAATCACACTCTGGAAACACCATATATTTT	CASSQSHSGNTIYF
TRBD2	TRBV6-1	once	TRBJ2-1	TGTGCCAGCAGTGAACCACTAGCGAGGGCCTACAATGAGCAGTTCTTC	CASSEPLARAYNEQFF
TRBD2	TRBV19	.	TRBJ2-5	TGTGCCAGTAGTATCCAGACTAGCGGGAGGCTTCAGTACTTC	CASSIQTSGRLQYF
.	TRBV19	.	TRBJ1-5	TGTGCCAGTAGTATTCGGCAGGGCCGGTATAGCAATCAGCCCCAGCATTTT	CASSIRQGRYSNQPQHF
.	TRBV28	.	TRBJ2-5	TGTGCCAGCAGCCAACGAGGGGGGCAAGAGACCCAGTACTTC	CASSQRGGQETQYF
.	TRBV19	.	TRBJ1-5	TGTGCCAGTAGTATCAGGGAGGGTCAGCCCCAGCATTTT	CASSIREGQPQHF
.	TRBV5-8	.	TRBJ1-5	TGTGCCAGCAGCTTGGAACCCTTAAGCAATCAGCCCCAGCATTTT	CASSLEPLSNQPQHF
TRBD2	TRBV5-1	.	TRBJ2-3	TGCGCCAGCAGCTTGGCCGCACTAGCGGGAGTGCCAGATACGCAGTATTTT	CASSLAALAGVPDTQYF
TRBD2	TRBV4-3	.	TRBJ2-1	TGCGCCAGCGGCCGGGACTACTCCTACAATGAGCAGTTCTTC	CASGRDYSYNEQFF
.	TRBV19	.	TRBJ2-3	TGTGCCGTGCGCCGGGGCCTTAGCACAGATACGCAGTATTTT	CAVRRGLSTDTQYF
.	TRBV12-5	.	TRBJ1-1	TGTGCTAGTGGCCTCTTTGAACAGGGCGTCAGGGAAGCTTTCTTT	CASGLFEQGVREAFF
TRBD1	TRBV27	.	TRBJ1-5	TGTGCCAGCAGAGAAGGGACAGGGGCATATAGCAATCAGCCCCAGCATTTT	CASREGTGAYSNQPQHF
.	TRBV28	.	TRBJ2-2	TGTGCCAGCAGTGATAGACACACGAACACCGGGGAGCTGTTTTTT	CASSDRHTNTGELFF
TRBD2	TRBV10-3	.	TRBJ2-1	TGTGCCATCAGTGGAGGGGACCCTAGCGGGAGGGCCCATGAGCAGTTCTTC	CAISGGDPSGRAHEQFF
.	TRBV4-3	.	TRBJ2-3	TGCGCCAGCAGCCAGGGGGTACGGGAGAGTGGCACAGATACGCAGTATTTT	CASSQGVRESGTDTQYF
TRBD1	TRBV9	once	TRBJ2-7	TGTGCCAGCAGCGTACAAGCCTTCGGGACAGGGGGCATCTACGAGCAGTACTTC	CASSVQAFGTGGIYEQYF
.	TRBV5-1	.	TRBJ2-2	TGCGCCAGCAGCTTGGCCGGAAGCAGGCTCACCGGGGAGCTGTTTTTT	CASSLAGSRLTGELFF
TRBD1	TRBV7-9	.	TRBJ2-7	TGTGCCAGCAGCCCCCCGACAGGGCCAGTTCTGAACGAGCAGTACTTC	CASSPPTGPVLNEQYF
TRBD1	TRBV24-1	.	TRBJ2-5	TGTGCCACCAGTGCCCTGACAGGGAGTGGGGAGACCCAGTACTTC	CATSALTGSGETQYF
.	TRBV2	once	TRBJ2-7	TGTGCCAGCAGTGAAGGTGGATCCGAGCAGTACTTC	CASSEGGSEQYF
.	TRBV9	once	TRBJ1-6	TGTGCCAGCAGCGACCGGGGACGGTCTAATTCACCCCTCCACTTT	CASSDRGRSNSPLHF
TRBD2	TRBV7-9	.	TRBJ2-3	TGTGCCAGCAGCCTCCTAGCGGGATCAGCGGATACGCAGTATTTT	CASSLLAGSADTQYF
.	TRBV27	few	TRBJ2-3	TGTGCCAGCAGTCCCAGGGATCCGGGCACAGATACGCAGTATTTT	CASSPRDPGTDTQYF